The 9 T cell receptor beta chains below were found in one sample sequenced in a study of patients and donors after allogeneic stem cell transplantation. One entry per CDR3 protein results from TCRdb running MiXCR on the RT-PCR reads. The repertoire holds about a million distinct CDR3 sequences, with more than 15% as singletons. What was sequenced was blood, either unsorted or a sorted T cell fraction (not recorded which). These receptors originate from a human donor who was either an allogeneic HSCT recipient or a stem cell or donor lymphocyte infusion donor (not recorded which). It is not recorded whose cells these are; they may come from a transplant donor.

This clonotype was observed a handful of times. The rearrangement uses TRBV5-1 and TRBJ1-2, with unresolved D. CDR3 length: 12 residues. V shed 4 bases and J shed 5 bases, with 9 bases lying between them. The germline V gene encodes CDR1 SGHRS and CDR2 YFSETQ. In DNA form, the CDR3 reads TGCGCCAGCAGCCACGGATCATATGGCTACACCTTC. This encodes CASSHGSYGYTF.

This clonotype showed up just a few times. An end of the junction differs from the germline gene, which may be a read error. The chain joins TRBV12-3 or TRBV12-4 to TRBJ1-1; D unclear. The CDR3 covers 11 residues. The CDR3 DNA reads as TGTGCCAGCAGTCATTTAAGTGCGGTTGTCTTT. It yields the protein CASSHLSAVVF.

This clonotype was counted only a few times. CDR3 coding DNA: TGCGCCAGCAGCTCCCGGATGACGGGGGTTAATGAAAAACTGTTTTTT. Protein product: CASSSRMTGVNEKLFF. The genes are TRBV5-1 and TRBJ1-4; tentative D call: TRBD1 (5 bases). V lost 3 bases and J 4 bases, leaving 16 bases between the germline ends. The V gene's germline CDR1 is SGHRS and CDR2 YFSETQ. The CDR3 length is 16 residues.

The DNA for the CDR3 is TGCAGTGCTAGAGCTACCCTTCAGGGCCTAGCGGGAGTCTACAATGAGCAGTTCTTC. Translated, it gives CSARATLQGLAGVYNEQFF. This chain links TRBV20-1 with TRBJ2-1, with 10 bases lining up with TRBD2. The germline CDR1 and CDR2 sequences are DFQATT and SNEGSKA (reference sequence). The CDR3 has 19 amino acids. The V segment lost 1 base and the J segment 3 bases; nucleotides outside the gene matches: 15.

The chain couples TRBV28 to TRBJ1-5, with no clear D. This CDR3 region has 16 residues. V was shortened by 2 bases and J by 3 bases, with 14 bases between the two germline ends. Germline loops: CDR1 MDHEN, CDR2 SYDVKM. Here the CDR3 DNA reads TGTGCCAGCAGTTTAGGGTGGAAGGAATCCAATCAGCCCCAGCATTTT. Encoded protein: CASSLGWKESNQPQHF.

This clonotype appeared a few times. J is TRBJ1-6 and V is TRBV6-5, with D possibly being TRBD1 (5 bases). Germline V gene sequence: CDR1 MNHEY, CDR2 SVGAGI. V was cut by 4 bases and J by 10 bases, with 14 bases left in between. The CDR3 is made up of 14 amino acids. CDR3 amino acids: CASSWDGSRSPLHF. The CDR3 DNA reads as TGTGCCAGCAGTTGGGACGGGAGTCGATCACCCCTCCACTTT.

In this sample, this clonotype turned up a few times. V gene TRBV24-1 combines with J gene TRBJ2-5; D is undetermined. Germline CDR1 reads KGHDR; CDR2 reads SFDVKD. The CDR3 spans 14 residues. V gave up 10 bases and J gave up 2 bases, with 16 bases separating them. CDR3 sequence (DNA): TGTGCCACAGCCAAGGCAGGCTCACAAGAGACCCAGTACTTC. Residues: CATAKAGSQETQYF.

The CDR3 sequence is CASSDLGVYTEAFF. The CDR3 nucleotides read TGTGCCAGCAGTGACCTCGGAGTATACACTGAAGCTTTCTTT. The chain is built from TRBV2 and TRBJ1-1; no reliable D call. This CDR3 comprises 14 residues. Between the trimmed V and J ends, which lost 3 bases and 3 bases, there was a span of 11 bases. From germline, CDR1 is SNHLY and CDR2 FYNNEI.

The gene calls are TRBV7-2 and TRBJ2-1; 11 nucleotides line up with TRBD1. Germline-derived CDR1 and CDR2 are SGHTA and FQGNSA. Losses at the gene ends were 5 bases for V and 4 bases for J; bases not matched to a gene: 7. CDR3 size: 16 residues. CDR3 DNA: TGTGCCAGCAGCCGAGACGGACAGGGGGCTTACAATGAGCAGTTCTTC. It is translated as CASSRDGQGAYNEQFF. Combining the CDR3 with reference TRBV7-2 and TRBJ2-1 gives the whole variable domain GAGVSQSPSNKVTEKGKDVELRCDPISGHTALYWYRQSLGQGLEFLIYFQGNSAPDKSGLPSDRFSAERTGGSVSTLTIQRTQQEDSAVYLCASSRDGQGAYNEQFFGPGTRLTVL.